The 30 T cell receptor beta chains listed next were all sequenced from one sample in a study of T cells after posttransplantation cyclophosphamide. Here immunoSEQ multiplex PCR was the method, and the copy in TCRdb shows in-frame clones only, minus some. The sample has 50,000 to 55,000 clones, more than 70% seen once. The sample was PBMCs. These receptors came from a man aged 25-45 years with a blood cancer, CMV-positive, and with a related stem cell donor.

J is TRBJ2-7 and V is TRBV5-6, with 9 bases that match TRBD2. Germline values: CDR1 SGHDT, CDR2 YYEEEE. CDR3 length equals 15 residues. V gave up 3 bases and J gave up 6 bases; unmatched junction bases: 10. The CDR3 loop reads CASSSRAGGKGEQYF. The CDR3 nucleotides read TGTGCCAGCAGCTCCCGAGCGGGAGGTAAGGGCGAGCAGTACTTC.

The V and J genes are TRBV9 and TRBJ2-3, with TRBD2 matching 13 bases. The CDR3 spans 21 residues. J gave up 3 bases and V 4 bases, and 20 bases lay outside the gene matches. In germline, CDR1 is SGDLS, CDR2 YYNGEE. The CDR3: CASSRTSGSEFSVVFTDTQYF. CDR3 bases: TGTGCCAGCAGCCGGACTAGCGGGAGTGAGTTTTCTGTTGTTTTTACAGATACGCAGTATTTT.

The gene calls are TRBV6-5 and TRBJ2-7; weak D call: TRBD2 (5 bases). V was cut by 2 bases and J by 6 bases, with 11 bases left in between. The CDR3 is 13 amino acids. CDR1 MNHEY and CDR2 SVGAGI come from the germline V gene. The CDR3 sequence is CASSYRETGEQYF. CDR3 bases: TGTGCCAGCAGTTACAGGGAGACGGGCGAGCAGTACTTC.

The genes are TRBV6-5 and TRBJ1-2; D gene uncertain. CDR3 length: 11 amino acids. Germline V lookup: CDR1 MNHEY, CDR2 SVGAGI. Trimming removed 8 bases from V and 2 bases from J, with 6 bases in between. The CDR3 loop reads CASAQNYGYTF. The CDR3 nucleotides read TGTGCCAGCGCACAGAACTATGGCTACACCTTC.

Notes on this clone: The same CDR3 can be traced to other DNA sequences in this sample. This chain joins TRBV7-9 and TRBJ2-2; 9 bases match TRBD2. The V segment lost 4 bases and the J segment 5 bases; nucleotides outside the gene matches: 2. The CDR3 contains 14 residues. Germline CDR1 reads SEHNR; CDR2 reads FQNEAQ (reference sequence). This chain's CDR3 is CASSSGLATGELFF. The CDR3 region has the DNA TGTGCCAGCAGCTCGGGACTAGCTACCGGGGAGCTGTTTTTT.

The chain combines TRBV4-2 with TRBJ1-2, with TRBD1 matching over 9 bases. This CDR3 is 12 amino acids long. After removal of 7 bases from V and 6 bases from J, the junction contained 3 bases not matched to a gene. Germline V gene lookup returns CDR1 LGHNA and CDR2 YNFKEQ. CDR3 sequence reads: CASTTGGNGYTF. The CDR3 nucleotides read TGTGCCAGCACGACAGGGGGGAATGGCTACACCTTC.

The V call is TRBV5-8, the J call TRBJ2-5, with D unresolved. The V end was cut by 0 bases, the J end by 3 bases, with 3 bases between. The CDR3 loop spans 12 amino acids. Germline lookup yields CDR1 SGHTS and CDR2 YDEGEE. The CDR3 DNA reads TGTGCCAGCAGCTTGGTAGAAGAGACCCAGTACTTC. It specifies CASSLVEETQYF.

Regarding this clone: The sample holds other DNA sequences that translate to the same CDR3. V gene TRBV7-3 combines with J gene TRBJ2-5; D might be TRBD2 (6 bases). Germline V CDR1 and CDR2: SGHTA, FQGTGA. The CDR3 runs 13 residues. V was trimmed by 5 bases and J by 2 bases, leaving 9 bases between them. CDR3 protein: CASSPGTQETQYF. For the CDR3, the DNA is TGTGCCAGCAGCCCAGGGACTCAAGAGACCCAGTACTTC.

The chain joins TRBV27 to TRBJ1-2; the D gene is possibly TRBD1 (6 bases). CDR1 is MNHEY and CDR2 is SMNVEV in the germline V gene (reference sequence). Trimming left V 3 bases short and J 13 bases short, with 21 bases between. The CDR3 sequence is 14 residues long. The CDR3 reads CASSFRGSPQVTTF. In DNA form, the CDR3 reads TGTGCCAGCAGTTTCAGGGGCAGCCCCCAGGTAACCACCTTC.

The rearrangement links TRBV5-6 to TRBJ2-7; D perhaps matches TRBD1 (6 bases). V lost 6 bases to trimming and J lost 2 bases, with 18 bases between them. Germline loops: CDR1 SGHDT, CDR2 YYEEEE. The CDR3 loop spans 15 amino acids. The CDR3 here is CASIQTGSLTYEQYF. The DNA for the CDR3 is TGTGCCAGCATCCAGACAGGATCCCTCACCTACGAGCAGTACTTC. Combining the CDR3 with reference TRBV5-6 and TRBJ2-7 gives the whole variable domain DAGVTQSPTHLIKTRGQQVTLRCSPKSGHDTVSWYQQALGQGPQFIFQYYEEEERQRGNFPDRFSGHQFPNYSSELNVNALLLGDSALYLCASIQTGSLTYEQYFGPGTRLTVT.

This chain connects TRBV7-2 to TRBJ2-7, with a possible D match to TRBD1 (5 bases). Per the germline V gene, CDR1 is SGHTA and CDR2 is FQGNSA. V dropped 0 bases and J dropped 0 bases, with 12 bases sitting between them. This CDR3 is 16 amino acids long. Written as DNA, the CDR3 is TGTGCCAGCAGCTTAGCGATCACAGGCACCTCCTACGAGCAGTACTTC. Encoded protein: CASSLAITGTSYEQYF.

V and J are TRBV7-2 and TRBJ2-3; no definite D call. This CDR3 comprises 12 residues. Trimming removed 5 bases at V and 2 bases at J, with 5 bases between. Germline-derived CDR1 and CDR2 are SGHTA and FQGNSA. The CDR3 here is CASSPFTDTQYF. The CDR3 DNA reads as TGTGCCAGCAGCCCTTTCACAGATACGCAGTATTTT.

The gene calls are TRBV19 and TRBJ2-3; D gene unclear. In germline, CDR1 is LNHDA, CDR2 SQIVND (reference sequence). The CDR3 is made up of 13 amino acids. The V gene lost 3 bases and the J gene lost 5 bases, with 9 bases spanning the gap. CDR3 DNA: TGTGCCAGTAGTATGAGTCTCGAAGATACGCAGTATTTT. Amino acids: CASSMSLEDTQYF.

The chain joins TRBV12-5 to TRBJ2-1; TRBD1 agrees at 8 bases. CDR1 and CDR2 (germline): LGHNT, FRNRAP. The trim removed 5 bases at V and 0 bases at J, leaving 21 bases unmatched. The CDR3 loop spans 21 amino acids. CDR3 in amino acids: CASGRLTGTGGTQSSYNEQFF. The DNA for the CDR3 is TGTGCTAGTGGTCGACTAACCGGGACAGGCGGAACTCAGAGCTCCTACAATGAGCAGTTCTTC.

The chain combines TRBV30 with TRBJ2-7, with TRBD1 identical over 9 bases. The CDR3 is 13 residues long. CDR1 is GTSNPN and CDR2 is SVGIG in the germline V gene (reference sequence). Losses at the gene ends were 7 bases for V and 1 base for J; bases not matched to a gene: 5. DNA for the CDR3: TGTGCCTCCACCGGGACAGGGTCCTACGAGCAGTACTTC. It translates to CASTGTGSYEQYF.

The chain recombines TRBV5-5 with TRBJ2-2, with D perhaps matching TRBD2 (7 bases). The CDR3 runs to 13 residues. Trimming pared 3 bases from V and 6 bases from J, leaving 9 bases between. CDR1 and CDR2 (germline): SGHKS, YYEKEE (reference sequence). The chain's CDR3 is CASSYGGPGELFF. In DNA form, the CDR3 reads TGTGCCAGCAGCTACGGGGGGCCCGGGGAGCTGTTTTTT.

The chain joins TRBV27 to TRBJ2-7; 8 positions match TRBD2. This CDR3 is 14 amino acids long. The V and J ends lost 5 bases and 0 bases, in that order; junction bases with no gene match: 3. Germline assignment: CDR1 MNHEY and CDR2 SMNVEV (reference sequence). DNA of the CDR3: TGTGCCAGCAGTCCCGGGACTAGCTCCTACGAGCAGTACTTC. Its protein product is CASSPGTSSYEQYF.

This clone was picked up a small number of times. The genes are TRBV28 and TRBJ2-4; 7 bases map to TRBD1. Germline V gene lookup returns CDR1 MDHEN and CDR2 SYDVKM. V lost 5 bases to trimming and J lost 9 bases; unmatched junction nucleotides: 7. This CDR3 is 13 amino acids long. CDR3: CASSKTGIGIQYF. In nucleotides, the CDR3 is TGTGCCAGCAGTAAGACAGGGATTGGCATTCAGTACTTC.

The chain is built from TRBV7-2 and TRBJ2-3, with D possibly being TRBD1 (6 bases). V was pared by 5 bases and J by 10 bases, with 19 bases between. The CDR3 spans 14 residues. Germline V gene data show CDR1 as SGHTA and CDR2 as FQGNSA. CDR3 in amino acids: CASSRTGIFWAQYF. Written as DNA, the CDR3 is TGTGCCAGCAGCAGAACAGGGATCTTTTGGGCGCAGTATTTT.

This clone showed up just a few times. V gene TRBV2 combines with J gene TRBJ1-1, with 7 bases matching TRBD1. Per the germline V gene, CDR1 is SNHLY and CDR2 is FYNNEI. CDR3 length equals 14 residues. V was clipped by 6 bases and J by 1 base; unmatched bases: 5. CDR3 sequence: CASRKGQTNTEAFF. The DNA for the CDR3 is TGTGCCAGCAGGAAGGGACAGACGAACACTGAAGCTTTCTTT.

The chain employs TRBV5-6 and TRBJ1-5; 8 bases map to TRBD1. V shed 4 bases and J 5 bases; nucleotides not matched to a gene: 8. CDR1 is SGHDT, CDR2 YYEEEE, per germline. The CDR3 contains 15 residues. The CDR3 coding sequence is TGTGCCAGCAGCCTACAGGGGGGGTTTTATCAGCCCCAGCATTTT. Residues: CASSLQGGFYQPQHF.

The chain couples TRBV11-3 to TRBJ2-7, with D hard to call. The CDR3 is 14 residues long. Germline CDR1 and CDR2: SGHNT and YENEEA. The ends were cut back, 2 bases at V and 2 bases at J, with 10 bases in the middle. CDR3 protein: CASSLLQTTYEQYF. The CDR3 nucleotides are TGTGCCAGCAGCTTATTACAGACGACCTACGAGCAGTACTTC.

The V and J genes are TRBV29-1 and TRBJ2-1; maybe TRBD2 (6 bases). The CDR3 spans 15 residues. The V end was cut by 5 bases, the J end by 8 bases, with 22 bases between. CDR1 and CDR2 (germline): SQVTM, ANQGSEA. The CDR3 nucleotides read TGCAGCGTTACCGGAATCACGGGAGCCGCATATGAGCAGTTCTTC. It is translated as CSVTGITGAAYEQFF.

The rearrangement uses TRBV29-1 and TRBJ1-1, with TRBD1 identical over 9 bases. The length of the CDR3 is 14 residues. The ends lost 4 bases at V and 4 bases at J; junction bases unmatched: 7. The germline gives CDR1 SQVTM, CDR2 ANQGSEA. The CDR3 DNA sequence: TGCAGCGTTGTAAAGGGGACAGGGTTCACTGAAGCTTTCTTT. Translating gives CSVVKGTGFTEAFF.

CDR3 amino acids: CASSPAPGMNTEAFF. In nucleotides, the CDR3 is TGCGCCAGCAGCCCGGCCCCAGGTATGAACACTGAAGCTTTCTTT. The chain links TRBV4-1 to TRBJ1-1; D remains unclear. V was clipped by 4 bases and J by 0 bases, with 12 bases between them. This CDR3 has 15 amino acids. Germline V gene sequence: CDR1 MGHRA, CDR2 YSYEKL.

The rearrangement links TRBV29-1 to TRBJ2-7; TRBD1 might be the D (5 bases). Trimming pared 3 bases from V and 0 bases from J, leaving 9 bases between. CDR1 SQVTM and CDR2 ANQGSEA come from the germline V gene. This CDR3 has 13 amino acids. The DNA for the CDR3 is TGCAGCGTTGAGACAGCCCACTCCTACGAGCAGTACTTC. It yields the protein CSVETAHSYEQYF.

The J gene is TRBJ2-1, the V gene TRBV7-2; TRBD1 matches at 12 bases. V lost 5 bases, J lost 7 bases, and 9 bases stayed unmatched. Germline lookup yields CDR1 SGHTA and CDR2 FQGNSA. CDR3 length equals 16 residues. The DNA of the CDR3 is TGTGCCAGCAGCGTCCAGGGACAGGGGGCAGGGAATGAGCAGTTCTTC. This gives the protein CASSVQGQGAGNEQFF.

The chain has TRBV4-1 and TRBJ1-3; 7 bases agree with TRBD1. The CDR3 is 16 residues long. Germline V CDR1 and CDR2: MGHRA, YSYEKL. V gave up 3 bases and J gave up 0 bases; unmatched junction bases: 5. The CDR3 region has the DNA TGCGCCAGCAGCCAGGGACAGCAAAACTCTGGAAACACCATATATTTT. Its protein product is CASSQGQQNSGNTIYF.

The CDR3 loop is CASSDSADRGRHEQFF. As DNA, the CDR3 is TGTGCCAGCAGTGACTCTGCGGACAGGGGGCGTCATGAGCAGTTCTTC. The rearrangement links TRBV6-4 to TRBJ2-1; 11 positions match TRBD1. J lost 8 bases, V lost 0 bases, and 6 bases had no gene match. The CDR3 runs to 16 residues. CDR1 is MRHNA and CDR2 is SNTAGT in the germline V gene.

This sequence joins TRBV7-9 and TRBJ2-5; the D gene is possibly TRBD2 (6 bases). CDR3 length: 13 amino acids. The germline CDR1 and CDR2 sequences are SEHNR and FQNEAQ (reference sequence). Trimming took off 5 bases at V and 3 bases at J, with 10 bases between the two ends. This CDR3 is CASSPLAKETQYF. The CDR3 bases are TGTGCCAGCAGCCCTCTAGCGAAAGAGACCCAGTACTTC.